The rows below give T cell receptor beta chains drawn from one sample of a study of human T cells and chemical hapten exposure. TCRdb reprocessed the RACE reads via MiXCR and lists one record per CDR3 protein. The data show around 99,000 distinct CDR3 sequences, roughly a tenth seen once. The source material was whole blood, sampled in connection with sensitization to the hapten diphenylcyclopropenone (DPC). The receptor source for this set is a woman aged 40 to 50 with alopecia areata. Some clones in this sample may be carry-over from other donors' samples. The CDR3 runs from the conserved cysteine through the conserved F or W. A D gene is named only where the DNA matches it firmly. A clone size is listed for some rows: how often the clone was seen (once, few, many), or a class if it is expanded.

CDR3 protein: CASSGGGAETQYF
CDR3 DNA: TGTGCCAGCAGCGGGGGGGGCGCGGAGACCCAGTACTTC
J gene: TRBJ2-5
V gene: TRBV12-3/TRBV12-4
clone size: -
D gene: TRBD2

CDR3 protein: CASSTGGTNYEQYF
CDR3 DNA: TGTGCCAGCAGCACAGGGGGGACTAACTACGAGCAGTACTTC
J gene: TRBJ2-7
V gene: TRBV6-2/TRBV6-3
clone size: -
D gene: -

CDR3 protein: CASSASTDTQYF
CDR3 DNA: TGTGCCAGCAGCGCATCCACAGATACGCAGTATTTT
J gene: TRBJ2-3
V gene: TRBV9
clone size: many
D gene: -

CDR3 protein: CASSESGRGSGNTIYF
CDR3 DNA: TGCGCCAGCAGTGAGTCAGGCAGGGGCTCTGGAAACACTATATATTTT
J gene: TRBJ1-3
V gene: TRBV10-2
clone size: many
D gene: -

CDR3 protein: CASSLASSYNEQFF
CDR3 DNA: TGTGCCAGCAGCTTAGCGAGCTCCTACAATGAGCAGTTCTTC
J gene: TRBJ2-1
V gene: TRBV3-1
clone size: -
D gene: -

CDR3 protein: CASSQEGGPGETQYF
CDR3 DNA: TGTGCCAGCAGCCAAGAGGGAGGGCCCGGGGAGACCCAGTACTTC
J gene: TRBJ2-5
V gene: TRBV3-1
clone size: few
D gene: TRBD2

CDR3 protein: CATSRYRGEGNYGCTF
CDR3 DNA: TGTGCCACCAGCAGATATAGAGGGGAAGGAAACTATGGCTGCACCTTC
J gene: TRBJ1-2
V gene: TRBV15
clone size: -
D gene: -

CDR3 protein: CATLFSSSGNTIYF
CDR3 DNA: TGTGCCACCCTGTTCTCGAGCTCTGGAAACACCATATATTTT
J gene: TRBJ1-3
V gene: TRBV27
clone size: few
D gene: -

CDR3 protein: CASKLAHSTDTQYF
CDR3 DNA: TGCGCCAGCAAACTAGCGCATAGCACAGATACGCAGTATTTT
J gene: TRBJ2-3
V gene: TRBV5-1
clone size: few
D gene: TRBD2

CDR3 protein: CASSPGTADYGYTF
CDR3 DNA: TGTGCCAGCAGCCCCGGGACAGCTGACTATGGCTACACCTTC
J gene: TRBJ1-2
V gene: TRBV3-1
clone size: many
D gene: TRBD1

CDR3 protein: CASSFLGFKRQGDQPQHF
CDR3 DNA: TGTGCCAGCAGCTTTTTAGGTTTTAAGAGGCAGGGGGATCAGCCCCAGCATTTT
J gene: TRBJ1-5
V gene: TRBV7-9
clone size: few
D gene: TRBD1

CDR3 protein: CASSSGTDNSPLHF
CDR3 DNA: TGTGCCAGCAGTTCCGGGACAGATAATTCACCCCTCCACTTT
J gene: TRBJ1-6
V gene: TRBV6-5
clone size: -
D gene: TRBD1

CDR3 protein: CASSLEWGPNEQFF
CDR3 DNA: TGCGCCAGCAGCTTGGAGTGGGGACCCAATGAGCAGTTCTTC
J gene: TRBJ2-1
V gene: TRBV5-1
clone size: -
D gene: -

CDR3 protein: CASSPATGLYGYTF
CDR3 DNA: TGTGCCAGCTCCCCTGCAACAGGGCTATATGGCTACACCTTC
J gene: TRBJ1-2
V gene: TRBV18
clone size: -
D gene: -

CDR3 protein: CASSLELQGGTEAFF
CDR3 DNA: TGTGCCAGCAGCTTAGAGTTGCAGGGCGGCACTGAAGCTTTCTTT
J gene: TRBJ1-1
V gene: TRBV7-9
clone size: -
D gene: -

CDR3 protein: CSANRDRGEDTQYF
CDR3 DNA: TGCAGTGCAAACCGGGACAGGGGTGAAGATACGCAGTATTTT
J gene: TRBJ2-3
V gene: TRBV20-1
clone size: -
D gene: TRBD1

CDR3 protein: CASSFGGPPSAYEQYF
CDR3 DNA: TGTGCCAGCAGTTTTGGGGGGCCGCCCTCCGCCTACGAGCAGTACTTC
J gene: TRBJ2-7
V gene: TRBV6-2/TRBV6-3
clone size: -
D gene: -

CDR3 protein: CAISWTTDHYEQYF
CDR3 DNA: TGTGCCATCAGTTGGACAACGGACCACTACGAGCAGTACTTC
J gene: TRBJ2-7
V gene: TRBV10-3
clone size: many
D gene: -

CDR3 protein: CASSENGGRGDTQYF
CDR3 DNA: TGTGCCAGCAGTGAAAATGGGGGGCGCGGAGATACGCAGTATTTT
J gene: TRBJ2-3
V gene: TRBV2
clone size: -
D gene: -

CDR3 protein: CASSTGGSSYEQYF
CDR3 DNA: TGTGCCAGCAGCACGGGAGGTAGCTCCTACGAGCAGTACTTC
J gene: TRBJ2-7
V gene: TRBV7-2
clone size: many
D gene: TRBD2

CDR3 protein: CASSPPGLQFDEQFF
CDR3 DNA: TGCGCCAGCAGCCCGCCGGGACTACAATTCGATGAGCAGTTCTTC
J gene: TRBJ2-1
V gene: TRBV5-1
clone size: many
D gene: TRBD2

CDR3 protein: CASSQDYGGGGGEQYF
CDR3 DNA: TGCGCCAGCAGCCAAGATTATGGGGGTGGAGGCGGCGAGCAGTACTTC
J gene: TRBJ2-7
V gene: TRBV4-3
clone size: few
D gene: -

CDR3 protein: CASSYSGESSPLHF
CDR3 DNA: TGTGCCAGCAGTTACTCAGGGGAGAGTTCACCCCTCCACTTT
J gene: TRBJ1-6
V gene: TRBV6-6
clone size: -
D gene: -